The rows below give T cell receptor beta chains drawn from one sample of a study of blood T cell repertoires in COVID-19. Method: immunoSEQ multiplex PCR; TCRdb's copy keeps in-frame clones and lacks some. The data show 250,000 to 300,000 clones, roughly 90% seen once. Sequencing was performed on peripheral blood. The receptors here all came from a woman aged 25 to 45 with COVID-19, enrolled during active disease. Each CDR3 is given with its conserved first and last residue. D genes are given only for firm matches. Clone sizes are given selectively: once, few, many, or a class where the clone is expanded.

size	J	V	D	DNA	CDR3
few	TRBJ2-7	TRBV11-2	TRBD2	TGTGCCAGCAGCTTAGGGACAGCCTTCGGGAGGGCCCTCGAGCAGTACTTC	CASSLGTAFGRALEQYF
.	TRBJ2-2	TRBV5-1	TRBD2	TGCGCCAGCAGCTTGAGGCTAGCGGGAGTCACCGGGGAGCTGTTTTTT	CASSLRLAGVTGELFF
.	TRBJ2-4	TRBV5-1	TRBD2	TGCGCCAGCAGCCCCCGGGGGGGGGTGGACATTCAGTACTTC	CASSPRGGVDIQYF
.	TRBJ1-2	TRBV19	TRBD1	TGTGCCAGTAGTATGCAGGGGGCGCGGAGCTACACCTTC	CASSMQGARSYTF
.	TRBJ1-5	TRBV28	.	TGTGCCAGCAGCGTCTCCCTGATCGCGGGGGTGAGCAATCAGCCCCAGCATTTT	CASSVSLIAGVSNQPQHF
.	TRBJ2-7	TRBV19	TRBD1	TGTGCCAGTAAAAGACAGGGGAGCTCCTACGAGCAGTACTTC	CASKRQGSSYEQYF
.	TRBJ1-1	TRBV7-2	TRBD1	TGTGCCAGCAGCACCCGCCGGGACAGGGGATACACTGAAGCTTTCTTT	CASSTRRDRGYTEAFF
.	TRBJ1-3	TRBV28	.	TGTGCCAGCAGTCCCCACGGGGGTGCTGGAAACACCATATATTTT	CASSPHGGAGNTIYF
.	TRBJ2-1	TRBV15	TRBD2	TGTGCCACGTGGCTAGCGGAAGATCGAAGCTCCTACAATGAGCAGTTCTTC	CATWLAEDRSSYNEQFF
.	TRBJ1-2	TRBV5-1	.	TGCGCCAGCAGCTTGGCCGAGGCCCGGGGAAGGGATGGCTACACCTTC	CASSLAEARGRDGYTF
.	TRBJ2-1	TRBV7-9	TRBD2	TGTGCCAGTCTGCGTAGCGGGAGTTCCTACAATGAGCAGTTCTTC	CASLRSGSSYNEQFF
.	TRBJ2-1	TRBV24-1	TRBD2	TGTGCCACCAGTGATTCGCGACTAGCGCTGAGCTCCTACAATGAGCAGTTCTTC	CATSDSRLALSSYNEQFF
.	TRBJ2-1	TRBV2	TRBD2	TGTGCCAGCAGGCGACTAGCGGGAGGCAACATCAATGAGCAGTTCTTC	CASRRLAGGNINEQFF
.	TRBJ2-3	TRBV6-2/TRBV6-3	TRBD2	TGTGCCAGCAGTTACTCGACTAGCGGGACAGATACGCAGTATTTT	CASSYSTSGTDTQYF
.	TRBJ2-5	TRBV6-5	.	TGTGCCAGCAGGCCAGGAATCCTGCAAGAGACCCAGTACTTC	CASRPGILQETQYF
.	TRBJ1-2	TRBV30	TRBD1	TGTGCCTGGAGTATCTTTCTACGACAGGGCAATAATGGCTACACCTTC	CAWSIFLRQGNNGYTF
.	TRBJ1-2	TRBV27	TRBD1	TGTGCCAGCAGTTCCGATGACAGGGGGCGACCCTCAAACTATGGCTACACCTTC	CASSSDDRGRPSNYGYTF
.	TRBJ1-6	TRBV3-1/TRBV3-2	TRBD1	TGTGCCAGCAGCCTACGGACAGGATATAATTCACCCCTCCACTTT	CASSLRTGYNSPLHF
.	TRBJ2-7	TRBV10-3	TRBD2	TGTGCCATCAGTGAAAACTGGACTAGCGGGAGCTCCGAGCAGTACTTC	CAISENWTSGSSEQYF
.	TRBJ1-1	TRBV6-6	.	TGTGCCAGCAGTTATACACAGGGAATGAACACTGAAGCTTTCTTT	CASSYTQGMNTEAFF
.	TRBJ2-1	TRBV4-1	TRBD2	TGCGCCAGCAGCCAAGAGGGTACTAGCGGGAGGGTAAGTGAGCAGTTCTTC	CASSQEGTSGRVSEQFF
once	TRBJ1-2	TRBV5-1	.	TGCGCCAGCAGCTTGCGGGGGGCAGGTTATGGCTACACCTTC	CASSLRGAGYGYTF
.	TRBJ2-1	TRBV7-9	TRBD2	TGTGCCAGCACTACTAGCGGGACGACGGATGAGCAGTTCTTC	CASTTSGTTDEQFF
.	TRBJ2-7	TRBV10-3	.	TGTGCCATCACTCAATCCGGGATGGGCTACGAGCAGTACTTC	CAITQSGMGYEQYF
.	TRBJ2-7	TRBV19	TRBD1	TGTGCCAGTAGTATTGGGGGACAGGTTCCCTACGAGCAGTACTTC	CASSIGGQVPYEQYF
.	TRBJ2-7	TRBV7-9	TRBD1	TGTGCCAGCAGCTCCCGGGACAGGGCCTACGAGCAGTACTTC	CASSSRDRAYEQYF
.	TRBJ1-1	TRBV28	.	TGTGCCGGAAAAATGGGGCCCACTGAAGCTTTCTTT	CAGKMGPTEAFF
.	TRBJ1-4	TRBV15	.	TGTGCCACCAGCAGCTACGGGAGGGGTGAAAAACTGTTTTTT	CATSSYGRGEKLFF
few	TRBJ2-7	TRBV20-1	.	TGCAGTGCTAACAACAGATACGAGCAGTACTTC	CSANNRYEQYF
.	TRBJ2-7	TRBV4-3	.	TGCGCCAGCAGCCAGGGACTGGGGAGCTCCTACGAGCAGTACTTC	CASSQGLGSSYEQYF
.	TRBJ1-1	TRBV6-5	.	TGTGCCAGCAGTTACTCGTCCGGAGGCACTGAAGCTTTCTTT	CASSYSSGGTEAFF
.	TRBJ1-2	TRBV5-6	TRBD1	TGTGCCAGCAGATCGACAGGGGAAGGGTATGGCTACACCTTC	CASRSTGEGYGYTF
.	TRBJ2-2	TRBV6-4	TRBD2	TGTGCCAGCAGTGCTAGCGGGGACACCGGGGAGCTGTTTTTT	CASSASGDTGELFF
.	TRBJ1-2	TRBV6-5	.	TGTGCCAGCAGGGGGCATTTAGCTAACTATGGCTACACCTTC	CASRGHLANYGYTF
.	TRBJ1-5	TRBV6-5	.	TGTGCCAGCAGCAGAGGAGGCAGTCCAAATCAGCCCCAGCATTTT	CASSRGGSPNQPQHF
.	TRBJ2-7	TRBV28	TRBD2	TGTGCCAGCAGGATTACTAGCGGTGGTTCCTACGAGCAGTACTTC	CASRITSGGSYEQYF
.	TRBJ2-7	TRBV20-1	.	TGCAGTGCCAGCAGGGACTACGAGCAGTACTTC	CSASRDYEQYF
.	TRBJ1-1	TRBV5-4	.	TGTGCCAGCAGCTTGGACAGTTACACTGAAGCTTTCTTT	CASSLDSYTEAFF
.	TRBJ2-3	TRBV2	.	TGTGCCAGCAGTGAATCGCACGGAGACCCAGGGGGCACAGATACGCAGTATTTT	CASSESHGDPGGTDTQYF
.	TRBJ2-6	TRBV7-9	TRBD1	TGTGCCAGCAGCTTGGAGCCGGGACAGACCTCTGGGGCCAACGTCCTGACTTTC	CASSLEPGQTSGANVLTF
.	TRBJ2-3	TRBV7-9	TRBD1	TGTGCCAGCAGCCCTGACAGGGGAGGAGATACGCAGTATTTT	CASSPDRGGDTQYF
.	TRBJ2-7	TRBV7-6	TRBD1	TGTGCCAGCAGCTCGAGACAGGGGGCGGCTGAGCAGTACTTC	CASSSRQGAAEQYF
.	TRBJ1-3	TRBV18	.	TGTGCCAGCTCACCAATTGGGGCGAGCTCTGGAAACACCATATATTTT	CASSPIGASSGNTIYF
once	TRBJ1-5	TRBV6-2/TRBV6-3	TRBD1	TGTGCCAGCAGTTACCGACAGGGAGCATATCAGCCCCAGCATTTT	CASSYRQGAYQPQHF
.	TRBJ1-1	TRBV2	.	TGTGCCACCGCATACGGCCAGGGGAAAGAAGCTTTCTTT	CATAYGQGKEAFF
once	TRBJ2-7	TRBV19	TRBD1	TGTGCCAGTAGTATGGGACAGCAAATCTACGAGCAGTACTTC	CASSMGQQIYEQYF
.	TRBJ1-1	TRBV28	.	TGTGCCAGCAGTGCGTGGGGTCCTCGGGGCACTGAAGCTTTCTTT	CASSAWGPRGTEAFF
few	TRBJ1-6	TRBV25-1	TRBD1	TGTGCCAGCAGTGGGAGCTTTGGACAGGATACTTCACCCCTCCACTTT	CASSGSFGQDTSPLHF
.	TRBJ1-1	TRBV6-5	TRBD1	TGTGCCAGCAGCCAGGGGACAGGGCCTGAAGCTTTCTTT	CASSQGTGPEAFF
.	TRBJ2-5	TRBV2	TRBD2	TGTGCCAGCAGTATACTAGCGGCACGGGCCCGGGAGACCCAGTACTTC	CASSILAARARETQYF
.	TRBJ2-1	TRBV13	.	TGTGCCAGCAGCTTAGGACAGGGGAGGCCCTACAATGAGCAGTTCTTC	CASSLGQGRPYNEQFF
.	TRBJ1-4	TRBV6-5	.	TGTGCCAGCAGTTACTCGAAAAGTCTAACCGGAAAACTGTTTTTT	CASSYSKSLTGKLFF
few	TRBJ2-7	TRBV21-1	.	TGTGCCAGCAGCAGGACAATATCTACCTACGAGCAGTACTTC	CASSRTISTYEQYF
.	TRBJ2-6	TRBV30	.	TGTGCCTGGAGTGGAGGTTTCTCTGGGGCCAACGTCCTGACTTTC	CAWSGGFSGANVLTF
.	TRBJ2-7	TRBV11-2	TRBD2	TGTGCCAGCAGCTTGACTAGCGGGAGGCTGAGCTCCTACGAGCAGTACTTC	CASSLTSGRLSSYEQYF